Following are 21 T cell receptor beta chains from one sample sequenced in a study of response to subunit inactivated influenza vaccine. One entry per CDR3 protein, called by TCRdb with MiXCR from the RT-PCR reads. The sample contains about 650,000 distinct CDR3 sequences, 14% of which appear only once. Sequencing was performed on PBMCs from blood, taken 14 to 15 days before vaccination. These receptors were obtained from a middle-aged man who received an inactivated influenza vaccine.

This chain uses TRBV4-3 with TRBJ2-7; tentative D call: TRBD1 (6 bases). V shed 0 bases and J shed 3 bases, with 21 bases lying between them. Germline CDR1 reads LGHNA; CDR2 reads YSLEER. The length of the CDR3 is 18 residues. CDR3 DNA sequence: TGCGCCAGCAGCCAAGATCACCCCCGGCAAGGGGGAAACTACGAGCAGTACTTC. Its translation: CASSQDHPRQGGNYEQYF.

This rearrangement joins TRBV7-2 to TRBJ1-5, with no clear D. V dropped 5 bases and J dropped 6 bases, with 11 bases sitting between them. CDR3 length: 13 residues. The germline gives CDR1 SGHTA, CDR2 FQGNSA. The CDR3 spells CASSPQWPQPQHF. The CDR3 nucleotides are TGTGCCAGCAGCCCCCAGTGGCCTCAGCCCCAGCATTTT.

This clonotype was seen only a few times. The chain joins TRBV5-1 to TRBJ2-2, with D tentatively TRBD1 (6 bases). Trimming pared 0 bases from V and 4 bases from J, leaving 13 bases between. CDR1 is SGHRS and CDR2 is YFSETQ in the germline V gene. The CDR3 runs to 16 residues. The CDR3 nucleotides are TGCGCCAGCAGCTTGGCGGCAGGGGAGATCACCGGGGAGCTGTTTTTT. It yields the protein CASSLAAGEITGELFF.

The chain carries TRBV6-2 or TRBV6-3 and TRBJ2-7; weak D call: TRBD2 (6 bases). V gave up 3 bases and J gave up 6 bases, with 15 bases separating them. This CDR3 contains 14 residues. CDR1 and CDR2 (germline): MNHEY, SVGEGT. The CDR3 region is CASSYVERGGEQYF. In DNA, the CDR3 is TGTGCCAGCAGTTATGTGGAGAGGGGAGGCGAGCAGTACTTC.

This clonotype came up many times. V gene TRBV7-2 combines with J gene TRBJ2-7, with no clear D. Germline CDR1 SGHTA, CDR2 FQGNSA. The CDR3 length is 12 residues. Between the trimmed V and J ends, which lost 5 bases and 6 bases, there was a span of 11 bases. The CDR3 is CASSAYIGEQYF. The DNA for the CDR3 is TGTGCCAGCAGCGCATACATCGGCGAGCAGTACTTC.

The J gene is TRBJ2-1, the V gene TRBV12-3 or TRBV12-4; 11 bases agree with TRBD2. The CDR3 loop spans 14 amino acids. J was trimmed by 5 bases and V by 5 bases; bases with no gene match: 2. The CDR3 reads CASSPLAGDNEQFF. CDR3 in DNA: TGTGCCAGCAGTCCACTAGCGGGGGACAATGAGCAGTTCTTC.

This clonotype was observed a handful of times. The V call is TRBV7-8, the J call TRBJ2-7; 10 bases line up with TRBD2. Germline lookup yields CDR1 SGHVS and CDR2 FQNEAQ. V was clipped by 1 base and J by 4 bases; unmatched bases: 4. The length of the CDR3 is 15 residues. The CDR3 sequence is CASSLGVSGRYEQYF. The CDR3 DNA is TGTGCCAGCAGCTTAGGTGTTAGCGGGAGGTACGAGCAGTACTTC.

This clonotype has only a few counts. The genes are TRBV4-3 and TRBJ2-1, with TRBD2 as a possible D gene (5 bases). With 0 bases removed from V and 3 bases from J, the gap between germline ends came to 12 bases. The germline V gene encodes CDR1 LGHNA and CDR2 YSLEER. CDR3 size: 16 residues. The CDR3 protein is CASSQDASTLYNEQFF. The CDR3 bases are TGCGCCAGCAGCCAAGACGCTAGCACGCTCTACAATGAGCAGTTCTTC.

The gene calls are TRBV11-2 and TRBJ2-5, with 7 positions matching TRBD2. Germline V gene lookup returns CDR1 SGHAT and CDR2 FQNNGV. J gave up 4 bases and V 2 bases, and 7 bases lay outside the gene matches. CDR3 length: 15 residues. The CDR3 coding sequence is TGTGCCAGCAGCTTAATGGGGGGGTCGAGAGAGACCCAGTACTTC. This gives the protein CASSLMGGSRETQYF.

This clonotype came up a few times. This CDR3 is CASTWTGLETQYF. The DNA for the CDR3 is TGTGCCAGCACTTGGACAGGGTTAGAGACCCAGTACTTC. This sequence joins TRBV12-3 or TRBV12-4 and TRBJ2-5; 8 bases map to TRBD1. The CDR3 is 13 residues long. The V and J ends lost 7 bases and 4 bases, in that order; junction bases with no gene match: 5.

The chain's CDR3 is CASSHTGTGMYEQYF. The CDR3 DNA reads as TGTGCCAGCAGTCATACCGGGACAGGGATGTACGAGCAGTACTTC. The V gene is TRBV27, the J gene TRBJ2-7; 9 bases are shared with TRBD1. The ends lost 5 bases at V and 4 bases at J; junction bases unmatched: 9. The CDR3 totals 15 residues. Germline CDR1 MNHEY, CDR2 SMNVEV (reference sequence).

The chain links TRBV20-1 to TRBJ2-7; 9 nucleotides line up with TRBD2. The CDR3 is 16 residues long. Germline CDR1 DFQATT, CDR2 SNEGSKA (reference sequence). Trimming took 6 bases from V and 4 from J; bases not matched to a gene: 16. The CDR3 DNA is TGCAGTGCCCGAGACCGAACCGGGACTAGCATTTACGAGCAGTACTTC. Residues: CSARDRTGTSIYEQYF.

The chain carries TRBV9 and TRBJ1-1; D is possibly TRBD1 (5 bases). V dropped 0 bases and J dropped 3 bases, with 12 bases sitting between them. Germline loops: CDR1 SGDLS, CDR2 YYNGEE. The CDR3 runs to 15 residues. CDR3 protein: CASSVVVGGDTEAFF. The CDR3 region has the DNA TGTGCCAGCAGCGTAGTGGTCGGGGGGGACACTGAAGCTTTCTTT.

This clonotype was seen more than once but under ten times. The chain combines TRBV24-1 with TRBJ2-5; D is undetermined. Per germline, CDR1 KGHDR and CDR2 SFDVKD. V lost 2 bases, J lost 7 bases, and 13 bases lay in between. CDR3 length equals 14 residues. CDR3 residues: CATSDSVSLGTQYF. DNA of the CDR3: TGTGCCACCAGTGATTCGGTGAGCCTGGGGACCCAGTACTTC.

This clonotype was detected many times. The chain employs TRBV12-3 or TRBV12-4 and TRBJ2-3, with D possibly being TRBD2 (5 bases). V shed 3 bases and J shed 1 base, with 5 bases lying between them. The CDR3 is 13 amino acids. The CDR3 here is CASSLEGTDTQYF. The CDR3, as DNA: TGTGCCAGCAGTTTGGAGGGCACAGATACGCAGTATTTT.

The sample holds a few counts of this clonotype. The chain recombines TRBV12-3 or TRBV12-4 with TRBJ2-1; D gene unclear. Trimming stripped 8 bases from V and 8 bases from J, with 16 bases between. The CDR3 consists of 13 residues. CDR3 DNA sequence: TGTGCCAGCCGGACGTCGAATCGGGATGAGCAGTTCTTC. This gives the protein CASRTSNRDEQFF.

This chain uses TRBV25-1 with TRBJ2-2, with D uncertain. This CDR3 is built from 14 residues. In germline, CDR1 is MGHDK, CDR2 SYGVNS. V was pared by 1 base and J by 5 bases, with 8 bases between. This CDR3 is CASSEFRGTGELFF. CDR3 bases: TGTGCCAGCAGTGAATTTCGTGGGACCGGGGAGCTGTTTTTT.

For this clonotype: A much more abundant neighbour one base away suggests this may be a read error. The chain employs TRBV29-1 and TRBJ2-5; no clear D. This CDR3 is built from 13 residues. Germline V gives CDR1 SQVTM, CDR2 ANQGSEA. The V end was cut by 4 bases, the J end by 4 bases, with 13 bases between. The CDR3 DNA reads TGCAGCGTTGGCCACCCCGTAGGAGAGACCCAGTACTTC. This sequence encodes CSVGHPVGETQYF. The complete variable domain, with remaining parts taken from reference TRBV29-1 and TRBJ2-5, reads SAVISQKPSRDICQRGTSLTIQCQVDSQVTMMFWYRQQPGQSLTLIATANQGSEATYESGFVIDKFPISRPNLTFSTLTVSNMSPEDSSIYLCSVGHPVGETQYFGPGTRLLVL.

J is TRBJ1-5 and V is TRBV30; D gene unclear. The CDR3 has 14 residues. Between the trimmed V and J ends, which lost 1 base and 0 bases, there was a span of 7 bases. Germline-derived CDR1 and CDR2 are GTSNPN and SVGIG (reference sequence). The CDR3 loop is CAWSGTDSNQPQHF. As DNA, the CDR3 is TGTGCCTGGAGTGGGACGGATAGCAATCAGCCCCAGCATTTT.

This clonotype has only a few counts. The J gene is TRBJ1-1, the V gene TRBV7-2, with D possibly being TRBD1 (6 bases). The CDR3 has 13 residues. Germline CDR1 reads SGHTA; CDR2 reads FQGNSA. The germline V and J ends were trimmed by 0 bases and 7 bases, with 9 bases remaining between them. CDR3: CASSLAGASEAFF. The DNA of the CDR3 is TGTGCCAGCAGCTTAGCGGGGGCCAGTGAAGCTTTCTTT.

This clonotype was counted only a few times. CDR3 bases: TGCAGTGCTAGAGTTCACAATCAGCCCCAGCATTTT. The encoded protein is CSARVHNQPQHF. The chain is built from TRBV20-1 and TRBJ1-5; D gene unclear. V was clipped by 1 base and J by 3 bases, with 4 bases between them. Germline V CDR1 and CDR2: DFQATT, SNEGSKA (reference sequence). The CDR3 runs 12 residues.